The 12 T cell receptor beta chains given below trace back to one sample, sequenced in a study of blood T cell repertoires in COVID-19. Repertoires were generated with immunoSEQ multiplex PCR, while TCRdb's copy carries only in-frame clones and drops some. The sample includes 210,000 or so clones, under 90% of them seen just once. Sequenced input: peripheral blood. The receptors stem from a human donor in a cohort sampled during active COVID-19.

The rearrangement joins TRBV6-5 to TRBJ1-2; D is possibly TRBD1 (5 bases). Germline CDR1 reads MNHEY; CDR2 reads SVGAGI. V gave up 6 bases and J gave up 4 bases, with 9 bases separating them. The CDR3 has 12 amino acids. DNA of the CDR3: TGTGCCAGCAGATCAGGGTTCTATGGCTACACCTTC. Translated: CASRSGFYGYTF.

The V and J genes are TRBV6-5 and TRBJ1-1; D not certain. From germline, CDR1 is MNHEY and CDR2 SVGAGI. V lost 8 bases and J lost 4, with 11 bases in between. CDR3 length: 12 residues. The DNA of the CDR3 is TGTGCCAGCGCCAACGGCGGCACTGAAGCTTTCTTT. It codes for CASANGGTEAFF.

CDR3 bases: TGTGCCAGCAGCCTCGTCGGGTCGGGGAATTCACCCCTCCACTTT. Its translation: CASSLVGSGNSPLHF. The chain couples TRBV2 to TRBJ1-6, with no clear D. CDR1 and CDR2 (germline): SNHLY, FYNNEI. The CDR3 runs 15 residues. V lost 6 bases and J lost 7, with 16 bases in between.

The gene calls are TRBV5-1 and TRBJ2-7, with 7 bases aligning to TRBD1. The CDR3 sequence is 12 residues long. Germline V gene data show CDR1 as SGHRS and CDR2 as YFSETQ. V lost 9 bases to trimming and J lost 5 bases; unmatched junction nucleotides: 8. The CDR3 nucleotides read TGCGCCACCTCCCCCCAGGGGGACGAGCAGTACTTC. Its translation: CATSPQGDEQYF.

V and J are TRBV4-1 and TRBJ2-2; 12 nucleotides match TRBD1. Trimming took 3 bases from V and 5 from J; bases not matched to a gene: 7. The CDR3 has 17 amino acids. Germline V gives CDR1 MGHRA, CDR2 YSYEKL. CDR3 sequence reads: CASSHPPGQGATGELFF. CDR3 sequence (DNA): TGCGCCAGCAGCCACCCACCGGGACAGGGGGCGACCGGGGAGCTGTTTTTT.

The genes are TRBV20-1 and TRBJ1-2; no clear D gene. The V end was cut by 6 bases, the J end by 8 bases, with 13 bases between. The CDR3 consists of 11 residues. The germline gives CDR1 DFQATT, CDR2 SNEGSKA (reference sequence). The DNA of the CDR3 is TGCAGTGCCAGACGGACTATGGGCTACACCTTC. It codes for CSARRTMGYTF.

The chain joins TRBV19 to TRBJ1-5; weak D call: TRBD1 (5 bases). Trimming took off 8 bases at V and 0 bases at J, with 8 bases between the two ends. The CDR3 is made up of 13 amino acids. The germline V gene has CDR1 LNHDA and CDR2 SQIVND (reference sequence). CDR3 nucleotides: TGTGCCAGTCGGACATCTAGCAATCAGCCCCAGCATTTT. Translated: CASRTSSNQPQHF.

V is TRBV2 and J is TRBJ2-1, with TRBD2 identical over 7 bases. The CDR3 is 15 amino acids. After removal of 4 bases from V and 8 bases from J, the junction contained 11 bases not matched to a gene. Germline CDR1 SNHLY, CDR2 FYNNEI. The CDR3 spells CASSARSGKSDEQFF. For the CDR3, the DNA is TGTGCCAGCAGTGCTCGGAGCGGGAAGTCCGATGAGCAGTTCTTC.

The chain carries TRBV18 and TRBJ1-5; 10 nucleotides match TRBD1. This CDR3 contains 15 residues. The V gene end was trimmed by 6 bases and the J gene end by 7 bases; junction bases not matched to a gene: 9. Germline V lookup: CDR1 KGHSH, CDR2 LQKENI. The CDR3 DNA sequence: TGTGCCAGCTCTCCTATGGGACAGGGGTGGCAGCCCCAGCATTTT. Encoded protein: CASSPMGQGWQPQHF.

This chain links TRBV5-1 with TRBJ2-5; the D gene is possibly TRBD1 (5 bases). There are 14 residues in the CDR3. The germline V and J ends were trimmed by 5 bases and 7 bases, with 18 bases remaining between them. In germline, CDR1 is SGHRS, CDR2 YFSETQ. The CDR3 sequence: CASSEVGDLGTQYF. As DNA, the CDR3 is TGCGCCAGCAGTGAGGTAGGGGATTTAGGGACCCAGTACTTC.

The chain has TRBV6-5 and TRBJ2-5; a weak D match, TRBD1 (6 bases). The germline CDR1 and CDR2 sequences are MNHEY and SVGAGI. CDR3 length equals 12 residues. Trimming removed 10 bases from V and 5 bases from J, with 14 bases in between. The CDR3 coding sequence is TGTGCCATCAGGGGCTCTGCGGAGACCCAGTACTTC. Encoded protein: CAIRGSAETQYF.

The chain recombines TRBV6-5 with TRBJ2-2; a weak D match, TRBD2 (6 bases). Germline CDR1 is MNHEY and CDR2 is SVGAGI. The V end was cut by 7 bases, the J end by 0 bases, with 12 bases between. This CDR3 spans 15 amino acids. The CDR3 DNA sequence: TGTGCCAGCATGATGACTAGAGCGAACACCGGGGAGCTGTTTTTT. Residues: CASMMTRANTGELFF.